This T cell receptor (beta chain) was identified during a study of STAT5B mutations in CD4+ large granular lymphocyte leukemia. The CDR3 is 14 amino acids. Germline V gene sequence: CDR1 WSHSY, CDR2 SAAADI. V was pared by 6 bases and J by 6 bases, with 2 bases of the junction left unmatched. The table came from immunoSEQ multiplex PCR; TCRdb's copy has only in-frame clones and leaves some out. This table has thousands of clones, approximately 89% appearing once. Study findings and constraints: Higher CD4+ than CD8+ T-LGLL clonality might reflect small sample size. Roughly a quarter of private leukemic clonotypes occurred rarely in other patients' non-leukemic repertoires.

On this clone: Antigen: not known.

The sample comprised PBMCs. This clonotype was obtained from a woman in her 70s with CD4+ T-cell large granular lymphocyte leukemia. V and J are TRBV10-2 and TRBJ2-2; TRBD2 matches 12 bases. CDR3 in DNA: TGCGCCAGCAGGCCTAGCGGGGGGGCCGGGGAGCTGTTTTTT. Translation: CASRPSGGAGELFF.